In its sample, the clone carrying this TCR beta chain was seen a few times. The data stem from a study of identical twins. TCRdb fed the 5' RACE reads into MiXCR, producing one record per CDR3 protein. The sample lists 690,000 or so distinct CDR3 sequences; less than 10% were seen once. This CDR3 region has 13 residues. Trimming cost V 5 bases and J 6 bases; bases outside gene matches: 6. Germline V CDR1 and CDR2: SGHNT, YENEEA. A further study also used this sample, focusing on yellow fever vaccine responses in identical twins.

V is TRBV11-3 and J is TRBJ1-1; TRBD1 matches 7 bases. The sequenced sample consisted of PBMCs. This TCR was recovered from a woman aged 18-29 years in good health. CDR3 DNA sequence: TGTGCCAGCAGCCTCCGGACAGGCTCTGAAGCTTTCTTT. It encodes CASSLRTGSEAFF.